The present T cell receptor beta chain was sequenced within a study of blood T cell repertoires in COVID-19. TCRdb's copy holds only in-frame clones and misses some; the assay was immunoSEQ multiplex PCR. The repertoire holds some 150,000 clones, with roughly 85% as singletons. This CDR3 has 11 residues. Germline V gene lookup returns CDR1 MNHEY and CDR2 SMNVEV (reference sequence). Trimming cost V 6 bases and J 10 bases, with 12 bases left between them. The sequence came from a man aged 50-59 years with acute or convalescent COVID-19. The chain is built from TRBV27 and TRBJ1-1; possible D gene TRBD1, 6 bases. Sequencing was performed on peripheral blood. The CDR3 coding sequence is TGTGCCAGCAGAATACAGGGAACAGCTTTCTTT. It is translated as CASRIQGTAFF.